The rows below give T cell receptor beta chains drawn from one sample of a study of OX40 agonist ivuxolimab in advanced cancers. Sequenced by immunoSEQ multiplex PCR; TCRdb stores in-frame clones only, minus some. The data show 90,000 to 120,000 clones, 85% to 95% seen once. This material consisted of CD4+ or CD8+ T cells sorted from blood, taken in a trial of the OX40 agonist ivuxolimab. These TCRs come from an adult with an advanced solid tumor such as melanoma, head and neck, liver or kidney cancer. The CDR3 runs from the conserved cysteine through the conserved F or W. D genes are given only for firm matches. Only part of the rows carry a size: once, few, many, or a class if the clone is expanded.

cdr3_length | j_call | d_call | clone_size | v_call | cdr3_nt | cdr3_aa
13 | TRBJ1-3 | - | - | TRBV5-1 | TGCGCCAGCAGGGGAGAGGGGGGAAACACCATATATTTT | CASRGEGGNTIYF
13 | TRBJ2-2 | - | - | TRBV30 | TGTGCCTGGAGGGCCGAAGGTCCCGGGGAGCTGTTTTTT | CAWRAEGPGELFF
13 | TRBJ2-7 | - | - | TRBV5-4 | TGTGCCAGCAGCTTCCCAAGCTCCTACGAGCAGTACTTC | CASSFPSSYEQYF
13 | TRBJ1-2 | - | - | TRBV2 | TGTGCCAGTCGGGACCGCGATTCCTATGGCTACACCTTC | CASRDRDSYGYTF
13 | TRBJ1-1 | - | few | TRBV10-1 | TGCGCCAGCAGTCCGCGACGGGACACTGAAGCTTTCTTT | CASSPRRDTEAFF
15 | TRBJ2-7 | TRBD2 | once | TRBV11-3 | TGTGCCAGCAGCTCCCGACTAGCGGGGCCCTACGAGCAGTACTTC | CASSSRLAGPYEQYF
15 | TRBJ1-1 | - | - | TRBV28 | TGTGCCAGCACCACGACCGGGAGGGCGAACACTGAAGCTTTCTTT | CASTTTGRANTEAFF
15 | TRBJ2-3 | TRBD1 | - | TRBV6-5 | TGTGCCAGCAGGACCCGACAGGGGGGCACAGATACGCAGTATTTT | CASRTRQGGTDTQYF
15 | TRBJ2-5 | - | once | TRBV5-4 | TGTGCCAGCAGCCCTGGCGGGACAGCCGTAGAGACCCAGTACTTC | CASSPGGTAVETQYF
15 | TRBJ2-2 | TRBD2 | - | TRBV5-6 | TGTGCCAGCACCCTAGCGGGAGAGGGCACCGGGGAGCTGTTTTTT | CASTLAGEGTGELFF
13 | TRBJ2-7 | - | few | TRBV6-5 | TGTGCCAGCAGTTACGGCGGTCCCTACGAGCAGTACTTC | CASSYGGPYEQYF
15 | TRBJ2-4 | - | - | TRBV19 | TGTGCCAGTAGTACCGCCGCCGAAGCCAAAAACATTCAGTACTTC | CASSTAAEAKNIQYF
16 | TRBJ2-2 | - | - | TRBV18 | TGTGCCAGCTCACCTAATCGACGGGGGGCCACCGGGGAGCTGTTTTTT | CASSPNRRGATGELFF
13 | TRBJ1-5 | - | - | TRBV18 | TGTGCCAGCTCACCCGGGGAAAATCAGCCCCAGCATTTT | CASSPGENQPQHF
16 | TRBJ1-5 | - | - | TRBV19 | TGTGCCAGTAGTCCAGGGACCGGACGGAGCAATCAGCCCCAGCATTTT | CASSPGTGRSNQPQHF
16 | TRBJ2-7 | - | - | TRBV19 | TGTGCCAGTAGTATTTTCCATTCGAGTAGAGGGTACGAGCAGTACTTC | CASSIFHSSRGYEQYF
13 | TRBJ2-3 | - | - | TRBV4-1 | TGCGCCAGCAGCCAAGATGAGGAGTTCACGCAGTATTTT | CASSQDEEFTQYF
13 | TRBJ1-2 | - | once | TRBV28 | TGTGCCAGCAGTCTGAAGACAGGTATGGGCTACACCTTC | CASSLKTGMGYTF
13 | TRBJ1-1 | - | once | TRBV30 | TGTGCCTGGGACTCTTCCGGGAGACCCGAGGCTTTCTTT | CAWDSSGRPEAFF
13 | TRBJ2-5 | - | - | TRBV19 | TGTGCCAGTAGTGCGCAGGGGGGCGAGACCCAGTACTTC | CASSAQGGETQYF
15 | TRBJ1-2 | TRBD1 | - | TRBV29-1 | TGCAGCGTTGAACCCTACGACAGGGGGCTCGATGGCTACACCTTC | CSVEPYDRGLDGYTF
12 | TRBJ2-1 | - | - | TRBV7-9 | TGTGCCAGCAGCTCCGCACTAGGTGAGCAGTTCTTC | CASSSALGEQFF
14 | TRBJ2-1 | TRBD2 | - | TRBV7-3 | TGTGCCAGCAGCCAACTAGCGAATGCTGCTGAGCAGTTCTTC | CASSQLANAAEQFF
14 | TRBJ2-7 | - | few | TRBV28 | TGTGCCAGCAGTCCCGGGACTGGAGGACTCGAGCAGTACTTC | CASSPGTGGLEQYF
12 | TRBJ2-3 | - | - | TRBV28 | TGTGCCAGCAGCCGAGATCCAGATACGCAGTATTTT | CASSRDPDTQYF
14 | TRBJ2-7 | - | once | TRBV18 | TGTGCCAGCTCAAGGCAACAGGGCTCCTACGAGCAGTACTTC | CASSRQQGSYEQYF
12 | TRBJ1-1 | - | - | TRBV19 | TGTGCCAGTAGTATTGGGAACACTGAAGCTTTCTTT | CASSIGNTEAFF
11 | TRBJ2-5 | - | - | TRBV6-1 | TGTGCCAGCATCTTCGGGGAGACCCAGTACTTC | CASIFGETQYF
18 | TRBJ2-3 | TRBD1 | - | TRBV10-3 | TGTGCCATCAGCGAAACCAGACAGGGTCTACCTAGCACAGATACGCAGTATTTT | CAISETRQGLPSTDTQYF
14 | TRBJ2-3 | - | - | TRBV19 | TGTGCCAGTAGTATAGTTGGCCCCACAGATACGCAGTATTTT | CASSIVGPTDTQYF